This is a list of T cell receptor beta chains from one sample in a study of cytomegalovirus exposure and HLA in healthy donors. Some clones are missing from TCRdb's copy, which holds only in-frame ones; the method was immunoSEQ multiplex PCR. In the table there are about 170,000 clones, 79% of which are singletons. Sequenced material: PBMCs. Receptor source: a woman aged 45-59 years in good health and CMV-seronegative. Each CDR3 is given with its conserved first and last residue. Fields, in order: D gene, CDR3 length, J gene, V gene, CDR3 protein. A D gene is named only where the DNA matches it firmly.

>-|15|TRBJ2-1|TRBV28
CASSPWSEGPNEQFF
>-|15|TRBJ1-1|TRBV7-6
CASSQKSPGSTEAFF
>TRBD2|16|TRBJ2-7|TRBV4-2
CASSQTPGLAPYEQYF
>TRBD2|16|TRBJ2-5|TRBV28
CASNFQLAGGGETQYF
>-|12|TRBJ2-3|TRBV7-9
CASSSISDTQYF
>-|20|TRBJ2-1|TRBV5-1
CASSLEGLPRLVVRGNEQFF
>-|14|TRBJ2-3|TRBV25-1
CASSTAGRTDTQYF
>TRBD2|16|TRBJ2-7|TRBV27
CASSSVPGLASHEQYF
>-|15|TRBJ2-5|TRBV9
CASSKGGGFVETQYF
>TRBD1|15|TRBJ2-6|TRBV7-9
CASSRDRAGANVLTF
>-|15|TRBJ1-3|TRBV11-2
CASSAQGRYGNTIYF
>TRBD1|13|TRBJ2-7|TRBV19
CASSIGTAYEQYF
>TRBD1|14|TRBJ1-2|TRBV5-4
CASSLGNRGDGYTF
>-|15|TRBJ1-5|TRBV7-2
CASHLRGYSNQPQHF
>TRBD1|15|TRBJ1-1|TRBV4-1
CASSQAGTGNTEAFF
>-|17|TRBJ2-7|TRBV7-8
CASSPRRGGSSSYEQYF
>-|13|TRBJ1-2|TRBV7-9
CSSSLGANYGYTF
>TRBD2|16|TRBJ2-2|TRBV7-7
CASSPIGGARTGELFF
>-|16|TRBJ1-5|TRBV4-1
CASSQEVGQRNQPQHF
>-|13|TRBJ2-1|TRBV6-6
CASSSSRGNEQFF
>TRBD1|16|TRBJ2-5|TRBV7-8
CASSPRTGQGLETQYF
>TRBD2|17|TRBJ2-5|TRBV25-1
CASSEVRLAGAQETQYF
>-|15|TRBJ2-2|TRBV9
CASSVALKNTGELFF
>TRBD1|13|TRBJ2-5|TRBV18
CASSQTGTETQYF
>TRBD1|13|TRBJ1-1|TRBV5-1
CASSPQGKGEAFF
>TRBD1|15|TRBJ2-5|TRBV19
CASSPPDREQETQYF
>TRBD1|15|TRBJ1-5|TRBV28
CASSKQGAERQPQHF
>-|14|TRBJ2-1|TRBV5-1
CASSLVLASNEQFF
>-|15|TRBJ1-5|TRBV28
CASSPLGTGGQPQHF
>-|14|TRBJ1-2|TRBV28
CASSLPYESYGYTF
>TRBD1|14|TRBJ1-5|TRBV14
CASSQQGARQPQHF
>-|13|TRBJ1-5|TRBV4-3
CASSLGQNQPQHF
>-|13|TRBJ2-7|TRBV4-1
CASSPPDNYEQYF
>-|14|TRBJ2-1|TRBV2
CASSEGHLYNEQFF
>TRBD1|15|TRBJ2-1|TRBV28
CATVPGQGTYNEQFF
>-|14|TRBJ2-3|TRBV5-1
CASSLAPGADTQYF
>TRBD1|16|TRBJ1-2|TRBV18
CASSPPGTGGNYGYTF
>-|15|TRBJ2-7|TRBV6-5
CASSYSSRGSYEQYF
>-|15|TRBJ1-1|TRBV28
CASTPQGPVNTEAFF
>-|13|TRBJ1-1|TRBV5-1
CASSITGFAEAFF
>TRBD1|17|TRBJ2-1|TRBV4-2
CASSQVGTDRSYNEQFF
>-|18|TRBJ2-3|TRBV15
CATSTGLGRGVGTDTQYF
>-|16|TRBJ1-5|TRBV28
CASSPSTGRGNQPQHF
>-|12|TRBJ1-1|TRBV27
CASSSSAGEAFF
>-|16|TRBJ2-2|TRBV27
CASRGRETPRTGELFF
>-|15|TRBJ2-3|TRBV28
CASRYSGKGLDTQYF
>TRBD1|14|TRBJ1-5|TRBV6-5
CASSRQGGNQPQHF
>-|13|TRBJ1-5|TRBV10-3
CAISESTGQPQHF
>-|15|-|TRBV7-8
CASSSRRDNSYEQYF
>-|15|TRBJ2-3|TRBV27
CASSEPGPGADTQYF
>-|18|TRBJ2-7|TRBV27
CASSLAGSGSYSSYERYF
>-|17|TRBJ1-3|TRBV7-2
CASSLGRAGGGGNTIYF
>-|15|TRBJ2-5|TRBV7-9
CASSFRETRMETQYF
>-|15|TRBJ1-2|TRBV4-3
CASSQELYTDYGYTF
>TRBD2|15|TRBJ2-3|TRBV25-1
CASSERTSGRDTQYF
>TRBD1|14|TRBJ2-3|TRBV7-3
CASSPGTGSDTQYF
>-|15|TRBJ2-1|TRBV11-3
CASSSRENLYNEQFF
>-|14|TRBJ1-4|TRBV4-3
CASSRRGRDEKLFF